One and the same sample provided the 25 T cell receptor beta chains below, sequenced in a study of technical replicates of blood from a handful of donors. The protocol was immunoSEQ multiplex PCR, while the TCRdb copy is restricted to in-frame clones and leaves out a portion. The table includes some 89,000 clones, about 95% detected once. Sample: T cells isolated from PBMCs. Receptors were obtained from a human donor in good health.

In this sample, this clone turned up once. The chain employs TRBV5-5 and TRBJ2-2; no firm D call. V lost 1 base, J lost 8 bases, and 9 bases lay in between. The CDR3 has 13 residues. CDR1 and CDR2 (germline): SGHKS, YYEKEE (reference sequence). CDR3 region: CASSLLLVGELFF. The CDR3 DNA sequence: TGTGCCAGCAGCTTGCTCTTAGTTGGGGAGCTGTTTTTT.

The CDR3 coding sequence is TGTGCCAGCTCACCATCCGGGTCGATCAATGAAGCTTTCTTT. As protein: CASSPSGSINEAFF. The chain links TRBV18 to TRBJ1-1; D ambiguous. The CDR3 is 14 amino acids. Germline loops: CDR1 KGHSH, CDR2 LQKENI. The V gene lost 2 bases and the J gene lost 7 bases, with 14 bases spanning the gap.

This clone appeared once. This chain connects TRBV6-1 to TRBJ1-1; D gene unclear. The CDR3 is 17 amino acids. Per the germline V gene, CDR1 is MNHNS and CDR2 is SASEGT. V lost 3 bases to trimming and J lost 5 bases, with 22 bases between them. The CDR3 here is CASSDAGIIVVHTEAFF. DNA of the CDR3: TGTGCCAGCAGTGACGCCGGGATCATAGTTGTACATACTGAAGCTTTCTTT.

The chain carries TRBV7-9 and TRBJ2-1, with 12 bases fitting TRBD2. CDR3 length equals 15 residues. Germline V gene lookup returns CDR1 SEHNR and CDR2 FQNEAQ (reference sequence). V dropped 4 bases and J dropped 7; count of bases not matched to a gene: 5. CDR3 sequence: CASSSLAGGGNEQFF. In nucleotides, the CDR3 is TGTGCCAGCAGCTCACTAGCGGGAGGTGGTAATGAGCAGTTCTTC.

The rearrangement links TRBV28 to TRBJ2-5; D gene uncertain. Germline V lookup: CDR1 MDHEN, CDR2 SYDVKM. The CDR3 runs 12 residues. V was shortened by 3 bases and J by 2 bases, with 4 bases between the two germline ends. CDR3 region: CASSFVQETQYF. The CDR3 DNA reads TGTGCCAGCAGTTTCGTTCAAGAGACCCAGTACTTC.

The chain couples TRBV18 to TRBJ1-5; tentatively, D is TRBD1 (5 bases). CDR1 KGHSH and CDR2 LQKENI come from the germline V gene. CDR3 size: 13 residues. Between the trimmed V and J ends, which lost 3 bases and 7 bases, there was a span of 10 bases. The CDR3: CASSPAGGQPQHF. Here the CDR3 DNA reads TGTGCCAGCTCACCCGCGGGGGGGCAGCCCCAGCATTTT. The full variable domain, in which reference TRBV18 and TRBJ1-5 provide the parts outside the CDR3, is NAGVMQNPRHLVRRRGQEARLRCSPMKGHSHVYWYRQLPEEGLKFMVYLQKENIIDESGMPKERFSAEFPKEGPSILRIQQVVRGDSAAYFCASSPAGGQPQHFGDGTRLSIL.

This chain links TRBV19 with TRBJ1-5; no definite D call. Germline CDR1 LNHDA, CDR2 SQIVND (reference sequence). V gave up 10 bases and J gave up 0 bases, with 7 bases separating them. This CDR3 is built from 12 residues. The CDR3 DNA reads as TGTGCCACCCAGGATAGCAATCAGCCCCAGCATTTT. Its translation is CATQDSNQPQHF.

The rearrangement joins TRBV7-2 to TRBJ2-1, with D maybe TRBD2 (5 bases). V was cut by 6 bases and J by 8 bases, with 11 bases left in between. CDR3 length: 12 amino acids. Germline V gene sequence: CDR1 SGHTA, CDR2 FQGNSA. In nucleotides, the CDR3 is TGTGCCAGCAGACCCGGGGTCGATGAGCAGTTCTTC. It is translated as CASRPGVDEQFF. The whole variable domain, remainder taken from reference TRBV7-2 and TRBJ2-1, is GAGVSQSPSNKVTEKGKDVELRCDPISGHTALYWYRQSLGQGLEFLIYFQGNSAPDKSGLPSDRFSAERTGGSVSTLTIQRTQQEDSAVYLCASRPGVDEQFFGPGTRLTVL.

J is TRBJ2-3 and V is TRBV6-4; 13 bases align to TRBD2. This CDR3 comprises 24 residues. CDR1 and CDR2 (germline): MRHNA, SNTAGT. With V trimmed by 1 base and J by 5 bases, 27 bases remained unmatched. The CDR3 loop is CASSDYLRFSTVWTSGRLEDTQYF. CDR3 in DNA: TGTGCCAGCAGTGACTACCTCCGGTTTTCGACCGTCTGGACTAGCGGGAGACTTGAAGATACGCAGTATTTT.

This chain links TRBV7-2 with TRBJ2-1; the match to TRBD2 covers 12 bases. The CDR3 runs to 15 residues. Germline V gene lookup returns CDR1 SGHTA and CDR2 FQGNSA. The ends lost 0 bases at V and 6 bases at J; junction bases unmatched: 0. The CDR3 protein is CASSLATSGSNEQFF. DNA for the CDR3: TGTGCCAGCAGCTTAGCGACTAGCGGGAGCAATGAGCAGTTCTTC.

This chain uses TRBV19 with TRBJ2-7; 7 bases are a match to TRBD2. Losses at the gene ends were 4 bases for V and 5 bases for J; bases not matched to a gene: 5. In germline, CDR1 is LNHDA, CDR2 SQIVND (reference sequence). The CDR3 length is 13 residues. The CDR3 protein is CASSRERDHEQYF. CDR3 DNA: TGTGCCAGTAGTAGGGAGCGGGACCACGAGCAGTACTTC.

The rearrangement uses TRBV6-1 and TRBJ2-1; TRBD2 aligns across 14 bases. The CDR3 length is 15 residues. The germline V gene encodes CDR1 MNHNS and CDR2 SASEGT. J gave up 4 bases and V 4 bases, and 0 bases lay outside the gene matches. CDR3 sequence (DNA): TGTGCCAGCAGTGGGACTAGCGGGGGGTACAATGAGCAGTTCTTC. It translates to CASSGTSGGYNEQFF.

The chain has TRBV2 and TRBJ1-1; D not resolved. Trimming removed 4 bases from V and 1 base from J, with 13 bases in between. Germline V CDR1 and CDR2: SNHLY, FYNNEI. The CDR3 is 15 residues long. Written as DNA, the CDR3 is TGTGCCAGCAGTGTTTGGGGAGGGAGGAACACTGAAGCTTTCTTT. Amino acids: CASSVWGGRNTEAFF.

The V call is TRBV6-1, the J call TRBJ2-7; a possible D gene is TRBD1 (5 bases). Trimming removed 6 bases at V and 1 base at J, with 7 bases between. Germline lookup yields CDR1 MNHNS and CDR2 SASEGT. The CDR3 is 12 amino acids. Written as DNA, the CDR3 is TGTGCCAGCAGCAGGGAATCCTACGAGCAGTACTTC. The encoded protein is CASSRESYEQYF.

The chain links TRBV27 to TRBJ1-1, with D unresolved. The CDR3 has 14 residues. Trimming removed 5 bases from V and 2 bases from J, with 12 bases in between. CDR1 MNHEY and CDR2 SMNVEV come from the germline V gene (reference sequence). CDR3 amino acids: CASSPHKTNTEAFF. The CDR3 nucleotides read TGTGCCAGCAGTCCCCACAAAACAAACACTGAAGCTTTCTTT.

This clone was seen more than once but under ten times. Other DNA sequences of this sample code for an identical CDR3. The rearrangement uses TRBV9 and TRBJ2-7; a possible D gene is TRBD2 (5 bases). V lost 3 bases and J lost 1, with 8 bases in between. The V gene's germline CDR1 is SGDLS and CDR2 YYNGEE. The CDR3 sequence is 13 residues long. Here the CDR3 DNA reads TGTGCCAGCAGCGAGCGGCCTTCCTACGAGCAGTACTTC. Its translation: CASSERPSYEQYF.

The rearrangement joins TRBV6-5 to TRBJ2-2; possibly TRBD2 for D (7 bases). The CDR3 has 15 residues. With 2 bases removed from V and 7 bases from J, the gap between germline ends came to 14 bases. The germline V gene has CDR1 MNHEY and CDR2 SVGAGI. The CDR3: CASSYKGEGDGELFF. The CDR3 coding sequence is TGTGCCAGCAGTTACAAAGGGGAGGGGGACGGGGAGCTGTTTTTT.

The chain carries TRBV5-1 and TRBJ2-1, with 11 bases aligning to TRBD2. Germline assignment: CDR1 SGHRS and CDR2 YFSETQ. This CDR3 spans 16 amino acids. V gave up 7 bases and J gave up 2 bases; unmatched junction bases: 8. The CDR3, as DNA: TGCGCCAGCGCGGCACTAGCGGGAGTCCCCTACAATGAGCAGTTCTTC. Translation: CASAALAGVPYNEQFF.

The table lists this clone with a few counts. The rearrangement links TRBV9 to TRBJ1-1; 9 bases align to TRBD1. The V gene's germline CDR1 is SGDLS and CDR2 YYNGEE. The CDR3 extends over 17 amino acids. Germline trimming cut 3 bases from V and 3 bases from J; bases unmatched to any gene: 12. The CDR3 spells CASSAQRTGDSDTEAFF. CDR3 DNA sequence: TGTGCCAGCAGCGCCCAAAGGACAGGGGATTCGGACACTGAAGCTTTCTTT.

V usage is TRBV9 and J usage is TRBJ2-3; 11 bases are a match to TRBD2. With V trimmed by 4 bases and J by 1 base, 8 bases remained unmatched. Per germline, CDR1 SGDLS and CDR2 YYNGEE. The length of the CDR3 is 17 residues. CDR3 bases: TGTGCCAGCAGCCCGATAGCGGGAGGGCTGGGCACAGATACGCAGTATTTT. Translating gives CASSPIAGGLGTDTQYF.

The J gene is TRBJ2-5, the V gene TRBV6-5, with D possibly being TRBD2 (6 bases). The germline V and J ends were trimmed by 6 bases and 4 bases, with 18 bases remaining between them. CDR1 is MNHEY, CDR2 SVGAGI, per germline. There are 15 residues in the CDR3. CDR3 bases: TGTGCCAGCAGCCGACTAGAATGGTCGGGAGAGACCCAGTACTTC. This sequence encodes CASSRLEWSGETQYF.

The genes are TRBV2 and TRBJ1-1, with D uncertain. V was clipped by 1 base and J by 1 base, with 4 bases between them. The germline gives CDR1 SNHLY, CDR2 FYNNEI. The CDR3 has 13 amino acids. CDR3 in DNA: TGTGCCAGCAGTGAAGTACAGAACACTGAAGCTTTCTTT. Its translation: CASSEVQNTEAFF.

The J gene is TRBJ1-1, the V gene TRBV9, with D hard to call. CDR3 size: 10 residues. Per the germline V gene, CDR1 is SGDLS and CDR2 is YYNGEE. Trimming left V 4 bases short and J 8 bases short, with 6 bases between. CDR3 amino acids: CASSSVEAFF. CDR3 in DNA: TGTGCCAGCAGCTCTGTAGAAGCTTTCTTT. The full variable domain, its missing parts supplied by reference TRBV9 and TRBJ1-1, is DSGVTQTPKHLITATGQRVTLRCSPRSGDLSVYWYQQSLDQGLQFLIQYYNGEERAKGNILERFSAQQFPDLHSELNLSSLELGDSALYFCASSSVEAFFGQGTRLTVV.

The chain recombines TRBV7-9 with TRBJ2-1; D is possibly TRBD2 (6 bases). Germline CDR1 reads SEHNR; CDR2 reads FQNEAQ (reference sequence). CDR3 length equals 12 residues. V was pared by 8 bases and J by 2 bases, with 7 bases between. The CDR3, as DNA: TGTGCCAGCTTAGCGGCCTACAATGAGCAGTTCTTC. Its translation is CASLAAYNEQFF. The full variable domain, in which reference TRBV7-9 and TRBJ2-1 provide the parts outside the CDR3, is DTGVSQNPRHKITKRGQNVTFRCDPISEHNRLYWYRQTLGQGPEFLTYFQNEAQLEKSRLLSDRFSAERPKGSFSTLEIQRTEQGDSAMYLCASLAAYNEQFFGPGTRLTVL.

V is TRBV29-1 and J is TRBJ2-7; the match to TRBD2 covers 7 bases. The CDR3 spans 14 residues. Trimming removed 4 bases from V and 7 bases from J; junction bases left unmatched: 13. CDR1 and CDR2 from the germline V gene are SQVTM and ANQGSEA. The CDR3 DNA reads TGCAGCGTTGTCGGACTAAGCGGGAAGGTTGAGCAGTACTTC. Residues: CSVVGLSGKVEQYF.